This TCR beta chain appears in the sequencing data of a study of T cells after yellow fever vaccination. CDR3 length: 13 amino acids. Germline V lookup: CDR1 PRHDT, CDR2 FYEKMQ (reference sequence). Losses at the gene ends were 0 bases for V and 6 bases for J; bases not matched to a gene: 1. TCRdb recomputed calls from the 5' RACE reads with MiXCR, one row per CDR3 protein. The table records roughly 520,000 distinct CDR3 sequences, 21% of them present only once. The source of this sequence is a man aged 18 to 30 who received the YFV17D yellow fever vaccine. The sample in question was PBMCs, obtained roughly 20 days after the first yellow fever vaccination. V usage is TRBV13 and J usage is TRBJ2-7, with 8 bases that match TRBD2. The CDR3 DNA is TGTGCCAGCAGCTTAGGCGGGAGGGGCGAGCAGTACTTC. This codes for CASSLGGRGEQYF.